This T cell receptor (beta chain) was sequenced for a study of blood T cell repertoires in COVID-19. On the study more broadly: PBMCs, B-cell-depleted T cells, or T cells were the source of the cDNA or gDNA that made up the material.

CDR1 and CDR2 (germline): LNHDA, SQIVND (reference sequence). The V gene lost 2 bases and the J gene lost 0 bases, with 8 bases spanning the gap. The CDR3 is made up of 15 amino acids. Original analysis: Cell counts per sample came from amplifying reference gene primers. Some clones are missing from TCRdb's copy, which holds only in-frame ones; the method was immunoSEQ multiplex PCR. Clonal size and the V and J genes are those of that table, whereas D and trimming came from the DNA. The top ten clones hold 2.1% of a sample with 250,000 to 350,000 clones, approximately 84% of them seen once. V gene TRBV19 combines with J gene TRBJ1-5; D remains ambiguous. Sequences were obtained from peripheral blood. This receptor was obtained from a woman aged 30 to 39 who had recovered from COVID-19. The CDR3 region is CASSISDYSNQPQHF. The DNA of the CDR3 is TGTGCCAGTAGTATAAGCGATTATAGCAATCAGCCCCAGCATTTT.